A single T cell receptor beta chain is shown here with its context. What it binds is not known. The data were taken from a study of OX40 agonist ivuxolimab in advanced cancers. Across the whole study: Subjects had a mean age of approximately 60 years, with a range of 23 to 79; roughly 80% were male. Treatment received earlier with anti-PD-1, anti-PD-L1 or anti-CTLA-4 agents was allowed, and over 30% had some.

Patients were ruled out by autoimmune disease history or systemic immunosuppression. Notes on the study in general: At doses 0.1 to 3.0 mg/kg, CD4+ and CD8+ clones expanded.

The CDR3 is made up of 17 amino acids. Germline V gene sequence: CDR1 SGHAT, CDR2 FQNNGV. V trimming: 1 base; J trimming: 4 bases; junction bases outside the gene matches: 12. Repertoires were generated with immunoSEQ multiplex PCR, while TCRdb's copy carries only in-frame clones and drops some. The table includes some 66,000 clones, under 85% detected once. The input for sequencing was CD4+ or CD8+ T cells sorted from blood, taken in a trial of the OX40 agonist ivuxolimab. The V and J genes are TRBV11-2 and TRBJ2-5, with TRBD2 identical over 7 bases. This clonotype was obtained from an adult with an advanced solid tumor such as melanoma, head and neck, liver or kidney cancer. The CDR3 here is CASSLVGKRGLRETQYF. Here the CDR3 DNA reads TGTGCCAGCAGCTTAGTGGGAAAGCGGGGCCTCCGAGAGACCCAGTACTTC.